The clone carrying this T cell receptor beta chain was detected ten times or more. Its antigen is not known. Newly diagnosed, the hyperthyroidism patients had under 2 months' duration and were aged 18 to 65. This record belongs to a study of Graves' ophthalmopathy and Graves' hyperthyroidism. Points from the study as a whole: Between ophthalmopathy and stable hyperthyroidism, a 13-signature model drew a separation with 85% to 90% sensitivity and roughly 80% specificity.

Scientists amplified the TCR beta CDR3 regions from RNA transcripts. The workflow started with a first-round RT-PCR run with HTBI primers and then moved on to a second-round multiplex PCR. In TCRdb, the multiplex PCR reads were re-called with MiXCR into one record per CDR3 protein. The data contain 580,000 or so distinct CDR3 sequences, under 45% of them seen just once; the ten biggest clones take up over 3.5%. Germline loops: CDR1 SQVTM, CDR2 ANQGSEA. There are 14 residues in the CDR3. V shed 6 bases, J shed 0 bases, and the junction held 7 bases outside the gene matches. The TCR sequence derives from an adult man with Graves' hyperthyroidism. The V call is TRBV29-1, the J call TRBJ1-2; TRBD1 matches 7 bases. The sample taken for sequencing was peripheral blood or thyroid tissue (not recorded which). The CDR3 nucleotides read TGCAGCGTCTCGCACGGGACAGCTAACTATGGCTACACCTTC. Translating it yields CSVSHGTANYGYTF. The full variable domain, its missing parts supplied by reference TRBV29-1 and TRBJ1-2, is SAVISQKPSRDICQRGTSLTIQCQVDSQVTMMFWYRQQPGQSLTLIATANQGSEATYESGFVIDKFPISRPNLTFSTLTVSNMSPEDSSIYLCSVSHGTANYGYTFGSGTRLTVV.